Below, one TCR beta chain is given with its context. Its antigen is not identified. Produced via immunoSEQ multiplex PCR; TCRdb's table is partial and in-frame only. The data hold about 200,000 clones, with approximately 78% observed a single time. These data are taken from a study of cytomegalovirus exposure and HLA in healthy donors. Points from the study as a whole: Per published reports, the classifier diagnosed cytomegalovirus status with high specificity and sensitivity. Clusters of TCRs from the first cohort tended to co-occur in the 100 to 150 validation repertoires (as a later analysis found). Cytomegalovirus-associated TCR beta chains were listed, numbering 150 to 200.

Unmatched junction bases numbered 7, after V lost 5 bases and J lost 6 bases. The length of the CDR3 is 14 residues. Germline CDR1 and CDR2: MDHEN and SYDVKM. V and J are TRBV28 and TRBJ2-3; 8 bases line up with TRBD1. The clonotype comes from a woman in her 30s in good health and CMV-seronegative. The sample was PBMCs. The CDR3 DNA reads as TGTGCCAGCAGTACCAGGGGGCGCTGGGATACGCAGTATTTT. As protein: CASSTRGRWDTQYF.